This T cell receptor beta chain was observed in a study of Graves' ophthalmopathy and Graves' hyperthyroidism. This clonotype occurred many times. A follow-up of 18 months without ophthalmopathy meant that hyperthyroidism was stable. Hyperthyroidism patients were newly diagnosed, under 2 months' duration, aged 18 to 65. Symptoms, serum thyroxine and TRAb, thyroid ultrasound, and orbital computed tomography formed the diagnostic basis. J gave up 1 base and V 0 bases, and 3 bases lay outside the gene matches. CDR1 and CDR2 from the germline V gene are MGHRA and YSYEKL. This CDR3 contains 16 residues. RNA served as the template for amplifying TCR beta CDR3 regions. First-round RT-PCR used HTBI primers; second-round multiplex PCR followed. Each CDR3 protein is one row after TCRdb ran MiXCR on the multiplex PCR reads. The profile shows hundreds of thousands of distinct CDR3 sequences, over 20% of them singletons.

This sequence joins TRBV4-1 and TRBJ1-5; 7 bases line up with TRBD1. This sequence originates from a woman between 18 and 29 years old with stable Graves' hyperthyroidism. Sequences were obtained from peripheral blood. CDR3 nucleotide sequence: TGCGCCAGCAGCCAAGATTCCAGGGGGAGCAATCAGCCCCAGCATTTT. Amino acids: CASSQDSRGSNQPQHF.